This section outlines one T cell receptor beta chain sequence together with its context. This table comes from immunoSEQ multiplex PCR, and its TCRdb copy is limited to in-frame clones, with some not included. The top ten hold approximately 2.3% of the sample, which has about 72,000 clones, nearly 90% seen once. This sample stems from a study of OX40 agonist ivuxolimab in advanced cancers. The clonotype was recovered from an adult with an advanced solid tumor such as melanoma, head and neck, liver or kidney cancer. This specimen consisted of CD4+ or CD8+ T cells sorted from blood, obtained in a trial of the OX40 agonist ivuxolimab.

CDR3 coding DNA: TGTGCCAGCAGCCTAGCGGGAGGGGGCTCCTACGAGCAGTACTTC. Translation gives CASSLAGGGSYEQYF. V is TRBV5-6 and J is TRBJ2-7, with 12 bases lining up with TRBD2. CDR3 length equals 15 residues. The germline CDR1 and CDR2 sequences are SGHDT and YYEEEE. Trimming at V came to 4 bases and at J to 0 bases, leaving 2 bases not matched to a gene.